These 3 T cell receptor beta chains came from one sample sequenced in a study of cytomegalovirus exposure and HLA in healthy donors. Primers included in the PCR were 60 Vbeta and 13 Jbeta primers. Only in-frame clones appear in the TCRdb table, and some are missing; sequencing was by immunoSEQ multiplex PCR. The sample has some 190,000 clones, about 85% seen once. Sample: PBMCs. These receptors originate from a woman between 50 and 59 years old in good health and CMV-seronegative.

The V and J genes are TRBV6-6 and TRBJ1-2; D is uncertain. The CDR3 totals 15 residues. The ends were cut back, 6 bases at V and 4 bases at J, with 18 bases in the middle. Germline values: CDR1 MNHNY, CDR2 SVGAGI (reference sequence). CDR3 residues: CASRNPNVESYGYTF. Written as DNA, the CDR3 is TGTGCCAGCAGGAACCCAAATGTGGAGTCCTATGGCTACACCTTC.

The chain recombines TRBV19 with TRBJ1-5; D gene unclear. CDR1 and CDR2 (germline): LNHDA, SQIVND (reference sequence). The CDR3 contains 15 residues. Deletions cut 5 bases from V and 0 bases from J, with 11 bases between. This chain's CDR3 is CASSPSLNSNQPQHF. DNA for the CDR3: TGTGCCAGTAGTCCATCACTCAATAGCAATCAGCCCCAGCATTTT.

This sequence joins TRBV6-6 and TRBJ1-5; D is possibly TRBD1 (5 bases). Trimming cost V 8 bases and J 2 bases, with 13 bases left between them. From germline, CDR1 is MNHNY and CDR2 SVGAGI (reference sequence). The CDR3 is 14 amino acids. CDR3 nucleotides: TGTGCCAGCGCAACCAGGGTAGGCAATCAGCCCCAGCATTTT. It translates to CASATRVGNQPQHF.